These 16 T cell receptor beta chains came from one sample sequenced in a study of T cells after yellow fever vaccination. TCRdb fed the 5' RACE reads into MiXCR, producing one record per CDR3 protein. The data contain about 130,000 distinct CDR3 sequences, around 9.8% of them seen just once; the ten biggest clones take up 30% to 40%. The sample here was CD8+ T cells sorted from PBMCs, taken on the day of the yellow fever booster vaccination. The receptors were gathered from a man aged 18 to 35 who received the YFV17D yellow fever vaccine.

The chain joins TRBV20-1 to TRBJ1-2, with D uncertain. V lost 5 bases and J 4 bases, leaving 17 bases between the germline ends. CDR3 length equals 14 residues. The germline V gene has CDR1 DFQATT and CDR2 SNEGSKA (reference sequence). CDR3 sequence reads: CSAADGDRPYGYTF. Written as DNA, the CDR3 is TGCAGTGCTGCCGACGGAGACCGTCCCTATGGCTACACCTTC.

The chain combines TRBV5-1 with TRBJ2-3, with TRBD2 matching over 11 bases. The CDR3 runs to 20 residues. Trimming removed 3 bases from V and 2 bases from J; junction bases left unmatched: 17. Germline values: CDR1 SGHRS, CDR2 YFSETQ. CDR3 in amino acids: CASSSPGTLAGDLVTDTQYF. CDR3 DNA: TGCGCCAGCAGCTCACCAGGAACACTAGCGGGGGACCTGGTCACAGATACGCAGTATTTT.

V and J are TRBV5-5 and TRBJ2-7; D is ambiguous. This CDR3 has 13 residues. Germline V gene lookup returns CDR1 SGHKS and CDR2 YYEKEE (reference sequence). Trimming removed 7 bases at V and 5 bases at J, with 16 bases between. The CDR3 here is CASVRTPPDEQYF. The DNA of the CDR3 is TGTGCCAGCGTACGGACCCCTCCGGACGAGCAGTACTTC.

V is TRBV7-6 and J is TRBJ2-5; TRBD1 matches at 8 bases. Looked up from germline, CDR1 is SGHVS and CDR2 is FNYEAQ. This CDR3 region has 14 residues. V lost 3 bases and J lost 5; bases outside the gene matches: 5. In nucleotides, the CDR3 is TGTGCCAGCAGCTTCCGGACAGGGAGGGAGACCCAGTACTTC. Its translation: CASSFRTGRETQYF.

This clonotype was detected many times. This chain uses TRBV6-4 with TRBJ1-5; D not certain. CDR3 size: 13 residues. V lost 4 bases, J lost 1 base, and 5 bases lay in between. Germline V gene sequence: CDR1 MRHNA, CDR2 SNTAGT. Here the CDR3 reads CASSAGSNQPQHF. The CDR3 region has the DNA TGTGCCAGCAGTGCCGGGAGCAATCAGCCCCAGCATTTT.

CDR3 residues: CASSFDGAGPQHF. In nucleotides, the CDR3 is TGTGCCAGCAGCTTTGACGGCGCCGGGCCCCAGCATTTT. This chain links TRBV7-6 with TRBJ1-5; no clear D gene. The CDR3 contains 13 residues. The germline V gene has CDR1 SGHVS and CDR2 FNYEAQ. With 3 bases removed from V and 9 bases from J, the gap between germline ends came to 12 bases.

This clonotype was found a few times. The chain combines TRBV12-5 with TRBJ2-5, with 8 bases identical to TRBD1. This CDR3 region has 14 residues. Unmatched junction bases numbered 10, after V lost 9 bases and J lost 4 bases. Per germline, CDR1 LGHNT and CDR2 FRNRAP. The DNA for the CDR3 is TGTGCTAGCCAGCCGGACAGGGCCGGAGAGACCCAGTACTTC. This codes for CASQPDRAGETQYF.

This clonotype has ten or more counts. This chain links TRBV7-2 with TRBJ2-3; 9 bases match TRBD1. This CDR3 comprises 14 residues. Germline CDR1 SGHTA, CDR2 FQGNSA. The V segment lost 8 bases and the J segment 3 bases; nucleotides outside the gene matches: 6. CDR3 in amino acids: CASVGQGITDTQYF. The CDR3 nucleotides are TGTGCCAGCGTAGGACAGGGGATTACAGATACGCAGTATTTT.

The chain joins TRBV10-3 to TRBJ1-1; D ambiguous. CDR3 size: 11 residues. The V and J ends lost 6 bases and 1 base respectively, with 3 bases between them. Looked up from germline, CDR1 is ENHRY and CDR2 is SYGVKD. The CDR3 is CAIRGNTEAFF. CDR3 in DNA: TGTGCCATCAGGGGGAACACTGAAGCTTTCTTT.

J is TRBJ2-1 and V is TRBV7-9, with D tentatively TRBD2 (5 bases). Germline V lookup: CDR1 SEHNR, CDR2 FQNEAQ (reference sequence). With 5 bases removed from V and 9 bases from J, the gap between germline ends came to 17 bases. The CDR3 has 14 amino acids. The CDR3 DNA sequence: TGTGCCAGCAGCCCACCGACGGGGTTCGGTGAGCAGTTCTTC. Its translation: CASSPPTGFGEQFF.

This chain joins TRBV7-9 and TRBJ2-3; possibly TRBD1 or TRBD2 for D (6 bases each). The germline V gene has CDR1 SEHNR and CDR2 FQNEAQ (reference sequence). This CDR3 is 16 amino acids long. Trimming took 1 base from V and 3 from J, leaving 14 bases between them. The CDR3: CASSLEVGGLTDTQYF. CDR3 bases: TGTGCCAGCAGCTTAGAAGTGGGGGGCCTTACAGATACGCAGTATTTT. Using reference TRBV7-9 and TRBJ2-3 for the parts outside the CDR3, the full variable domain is DTGVSQNPRHKITKRGQNVTFRCDPISEHNRLYWYRQTLGQGPEFLTYFQNEAQLEKSRLLSDRFSAERPKGSFSTLEIQRTEQGDSAMYLCASSLEVGGLTDTQYFGPGTRLTVL.

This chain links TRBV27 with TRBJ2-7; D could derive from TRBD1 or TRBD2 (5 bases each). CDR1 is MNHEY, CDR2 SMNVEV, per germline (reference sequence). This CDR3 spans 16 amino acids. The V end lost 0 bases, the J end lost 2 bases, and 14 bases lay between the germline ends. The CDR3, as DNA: TGTGCCAGCAGTTTATCGGGGCGGGCGCTGACCTACGAGCAGTACTTC. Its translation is CASSLSGRALTYEQYF.

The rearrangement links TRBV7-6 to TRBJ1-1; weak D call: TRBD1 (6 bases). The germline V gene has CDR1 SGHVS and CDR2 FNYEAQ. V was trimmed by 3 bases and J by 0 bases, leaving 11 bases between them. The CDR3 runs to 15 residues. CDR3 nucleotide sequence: TGTGCCAGCAGCTTGGGGGGACAACTGAACACTGAAGCTTTCTTT. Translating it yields CASSLGGQLNTEAFF. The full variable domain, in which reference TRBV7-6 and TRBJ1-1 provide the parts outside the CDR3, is GAGVSQSPRYKVTKRGQDVALRCDPISGHVSLYWYRQALGQGPEFLTYFNYEAQQDKSGLPNDRFSAERPEGSISTLTIQRTEQRDSAMYRCASSLGGQLNTEAFFGQGTRLTVV.

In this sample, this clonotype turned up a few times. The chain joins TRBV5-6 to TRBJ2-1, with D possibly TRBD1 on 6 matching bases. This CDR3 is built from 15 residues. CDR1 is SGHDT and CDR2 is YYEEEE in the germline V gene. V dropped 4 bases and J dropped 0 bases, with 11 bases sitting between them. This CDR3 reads CASSPGQSSYNEQFF. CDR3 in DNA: TGTGCCAGCAGCCCTGGACAGAGCTCCTACAATGAGCAGTTCTTC.

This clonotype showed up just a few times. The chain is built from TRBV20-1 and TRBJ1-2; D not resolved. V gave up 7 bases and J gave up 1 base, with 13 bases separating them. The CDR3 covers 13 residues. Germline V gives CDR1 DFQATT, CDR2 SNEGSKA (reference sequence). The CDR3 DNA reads TGCAGTGGAAGAGAAGGTTATAACTATGGCTACACCTTC. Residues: CSGREGYNYGYTF.

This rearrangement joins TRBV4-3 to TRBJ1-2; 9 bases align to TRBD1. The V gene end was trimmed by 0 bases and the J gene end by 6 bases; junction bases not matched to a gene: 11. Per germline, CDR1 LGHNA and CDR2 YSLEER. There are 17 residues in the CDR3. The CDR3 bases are TGCGCCAGCAGCCAAGAGTCGGGGACAGGGAGCTTAGATGGCTACACCTTC. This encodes CASSQESGTGSLDGYTF.